This T cell receptor (beta chain) was documented in a study of blood T cell repertoires in COVID-19. Across the whole study: Italy, Spain and the United States were the sources of the convalescent and acute COVID-19 samples. PBMCs, B-cell-depleted T cells, or T cells were the source of the cDNA or gDNA that made up the material.

The V gene end was trimmed by 1 base and the J gene end by 4 bases; junction bases not matched to a gene: 4. This CDR3 is 16 amino acids long. Looked up from germline, CDR1 is SEHNR and CDR2 is FQNEAQ (reference sequence). Recruited during active infection, patients (from Seattle) were subsequently followed longitudinally. In the source study's methods: For nucleated cells, counts were estimated from reference gene primer amplification. This table comes from immunoSEQ multiplex PCR, and its TCRdb copy is limited to in-frame clones, with some not included. V, J and clone size are those of that table, while D and trimming were read from the DNA. Of 250,000 to 300,000 clones in the sample, more than 80% were seen once.

The sequencing input was peripheral blood. This chain uses TRBV7-9 with TRBJ2-1; TRBD2 matches 10 bases. The TCR was taken from a woman in her forties or fifties with COVID-19, enrolled during active disease. This CDR3 reads CASSLGLAGIYNEQFF. The CDR3 DNA is TGTGCCAGCAGCTTAGGACTAGCGGGTATTTACAATGAGCAGTTCTTC.